This T cell receptor (beta chain) came from a study of CD8 T cells in Susac syndrome (dated by TCRdb to the late 2010s). About the study as a whole: Whether CD8+ T cell activation and differentiation in Susac syndrome was antigen driven was tested using repertoire sequencing. The clonality of the CD8+ T cell repertoire was compared across around twelve healthy donors, about 14 Susac syndrome patients and about 15 multiple sclerosis patients.

Broader findings and caveats from the paper: The TCR sequencing and HLA analysis was acknowledged to have included a relatively small number of individuals.

RNA was extracted using the RNeasy kit, and about 0.45 to 1 ug of the RNA was reverse transcribed with random hexamers. TCR beta CDR3 regions were amplified with the immunoSEQ multiplex PCR assay covering 54 Vbeta and 13 Jbeta segments. PCR amplification bias was corrected by using a synthetic template baseline for primer optimization and computational correction. In the authors' own workflow: Reads were annotated to V, D and J genes according to IMGT and were analyzed with immunoSEQ Analyzer, with only productive sequences retained. Clonality was calculated as one minus the Shannon entropy normalized by log2 of the number of productive unique sequences. For each patient and control, public and private clones were evaluated among the 100 most prevalent clones. Clones were defined as Susac-specific if absent from the healthy and MS cohorts, from 1052 published viral clones and from other ImmuneACCESS disease sequences. TCRdb reanalyzed the raw reads on its own, using fastp at Q25 for trimming and MiXCR for clone calling, and kept in-frame beta chains. Rows merge per CDR3 protein into single entries with the most common DNA and genes. TCRdb, not the authors, supplied the V and J calls. Across this sample there are under 200,000 distinct CDR3 sequences, with around 95% seen only once. The ten largest make up less than 0.2% of the sample.

On this clonotype: What this receptor recognizes is not known. Base qualities are not provided; no much larger clone lies one nucleotide away.

The germline V gene specifies MDHEN as CDR1 and SYDVKM as CDR2. The CDR3, cysteine through phenylalanine, is 13 amino acids long. Left in the record is the CDR3 DNA by itself, 39 bases read in frame from the first base. V loses 4 bases, J loses 1 base, and the germline ends lie 5 bases apart. Peripheral blood CD8+ and CD4+ T cells from healthy donors, Susac syndrome patients and multiple sclerosis patients were profiled using high-throughput TCR beta sequencing. Multiple sclerosis controls were treatment-naive patients with stable or active relapsing-remitting disease fulfilling revised McDonald criteria. Bulk CD8+ and CD4+ T cells were purified by magnetic negative isolation, while CD8+ TEMRA cells were enriched using FACS. Blood was collected in EDTA tubes and processed within 24 hours, with PBMCs isolated through density gradient centrifugation. PBMCs destined for TCR sequencing were cryopreserved in liquid nitrogen and later thawed in a 37 °C water bath. A purity of at least 90% was achieved for sorted or isolated CD4+, CD8+ and CD8+ TEMRA cells.

The material sequenced was CD8+ T cells from PBMCs. The chain employs TRBV28 and TRBJ1-5, with the D gene uncertain. The sequence was collected from a human donor with multiple sclerosis. This receptor has the CDR3 CASSWNSNQPQHF. The DNA reads TGTGCCAGCAGTTGGAACAGCAATCAGCCCCAGCATTTT.